These T cell receptor beta chains were read from a single sample in a study of blood T cells in healthy people across ages. TCRdb re-derived calls from the 5' RACE reads in MiXCR, one entry per CDR3 protein. The sample has nearly 1 million distinct CDR3 sequences; 45% to 60% are singletons. Sequenced material: blood. The receptors derive from a woman aged 60-75 years in good health. Each CDR3 is given with its conserved first and last residue. D genes are given only for firm matches. The size field is filled for only some rows; it gives once, few, many or a size class.

>TRBD2|NA|TRBV29-1|TRBJ2-5
CSVALAGGREQYF
TGCAGCGTTGCACTAGCGGGAGGGAGGGAGCAGTACTTC
>TRBD2|NA|TRBV28|TRBJ2-3
CASSQLAGGPDTQYF
TGTGCCAGCAGTCAACTAGCGGGAGGGCCAGATACGCAGTATTTT
>NA|few|TRBV4-2|TRBJ2-7
CASSQEPHRGEQYF
TGTGCCAGCAGCCAAGAGCCGCACCGGGGCGAGCAGTACTTC
>TRBD1|NA|TRBV6-6|TRBJ1-5
CASSYKTGSMSQPQHF
TGTGCCAGCAGTTACAAGACAGGGAGTATGAGTCAGCCCCAGCATTTT
>NA|NA|TRBV6-6|TRBJ1-6
CASSRAASPLHF
TGTGCCAGCAGCCGGGCCGCATCACCCCTCCACTTT
>TRBD2|few|TRBV6-1|TRBJ2-3
CASSKHNSGTSGRRTDTQYF
TGTGCCAGCAGCAAACATAATTCCGGGACTAGCGGGAGAAGGACAGATACGCAGTATTTT
>TRBD2|NA|TRBV27|TRBJ2-1
CASSPTSGSVNEQFF
TGTGCCAGCAGCCCGACTAGCGGGAGTGTAAATGAGCAGTTCTTC
>NA|NA|TRBV4-1|TRBJ1-5
CASSQSWGNQPQHF
TGCGCCAGCAGCCAGTCGTGGGGCAATCAGCCCCAGCATTTT
>NA|few|TRBV6-5|TRBJ2-5
CASSPSFWGVTQYF
TGTGCCAGCAGCCCCTCCTTCTGGGGGGTGACCCAGTACTTC
>NA|NA|TRBV3-1|TRBJ2-3
CASGRTDTQYF
TGTGCCAGCGGAAGAACAGATACGCAGTATTTT
>NA|many|TRBV5-1|TRBJ2-3
CASSLEGSTDTQYF
TGCGCCAGCAGCTTGGAGGGGAGCACAGATACGCAGTATTTT
>NA|NA|TRBV20-1|TRBJ1-1
CSARANRALNTEAFF
TGCAGTGCTAGAGCCAACCGGGCACTGAACACTGAAGCTTTCTTT
>NA|NA|TRBV20-1|TRBJ2-4
CRAGVDIQYF
TGCAGGGCAGGGGTGGACATTCAGTACTTC
>NA|NA|TRBV25-1|TRBJ2-3
CASSPTTGLTGTQYF
TGTGCCAGCAGTCCAACGACAGGATTGACAGGTACGCAGTATTTT
>NA|NA|TRBV5-1|TRBJ2-7
CASSRQQAGSYNEQYF
TGCGCCAGCAGCCGACAACAAGCGGGCTCCTACAATGAGCAGTACTTC
>NA|NA|TRBV3-1|TRBJ2-5
CASSLRGSNNEQYF
TGTGCCAGCAGCCTCAGGGGTAGCAACAATGAGCAGTACTTC
>TRBD2|few|TRBV4-2|TRBJ2-7
CASSQSSAGDYEQYF
TGTGCCAGCAGCCAATCCTCAGCGGGGGACTACGAGCAGTACTTC
>NA|NA|TRBV4-3|TRBJ2-5
CASSQDQEALWEQYF
TGCGCCAGCAGCCAAGATCAGGAGGCGCTTTGGGAGCAGTACTTC
>NA|NA|TRBV18|TRBJ2-6
CASSPPTFPSGANVLTF
TGTGCCAGCTCACCTCCAACCTTTCCCTCTGGGGCCAACGTCCTGACTTTC
>TRBD1|NA|TRBV5-1|TRBJ2-2
CASSSYRGQNTRELFF
TGCGCCAGCAGCTCTTACAGGGGGCAGAACACCAGGGAGCTGTTTTTT
>TRBD2|NA|TRBV13|TRBJ2-7
CASIRTSGNFYEQYF
TGTGCCAGCATCCGGACTAGCGGGAATTTCTACGAGCAGTACTTC
>NA|NA|TRBV20-1|TRBJ2-2
CSAKGQVINTGELFF
TGCAGTGCTAAAGGCCAGGTTATTAACACCGGGGAGCTGTTTTTT
>NA|once|TRBV18|TRBJ2-5
CASSPRLHSQETQYF
TGTGCCAGCTCACCAAGATTGCACTCCCAAGAGACCCAGTACTTC
>NA|NA|TRBV5-5|TRBJ2-7
CASSSPPTYEQYF
TGTGCCAGCAGCTCCCCGCCCACCTACGAGCAGTACTTC
>NA|NA|TRBV20-1|TRBJ2-1
CSAGRLGSWAVDEQFF
TGCAGTGCTGGAAGACTGGGTAGCTGGGCGGTCGATGAGCAGTTCTTC
>TRBD2|NA|TRBV15|TRBJ2-1
CAAGLGYNEQFF
TGTGCCGCGGGACTAGGGTACAATGAGCAGTTCTTC
>NA|NA|TRBV7-9|TRBJ2-6
CASSLGQPGANVLTF
TGTGCCAGCAGCTTAGGCCAGCCTGGGGCCAACGTCCTGACTTTC
>NA|NA|TRBV27|TRBJ2-7
CASSSTGSSNEQYF
TGTGCCAGCAGTTCGACAGGTAGCTCAAACGAGCAGTACTTC
>NA|NA|TRBV30|TRBJ2-7
CAWDAGPLGYEQYF
TGTGCCTGGGACGCGGGACCCTTGGGCTACGAGCAGTACTTC
>NA|NA|TRBV6-5|TRBJ1-1
CASTSRDGTEAFF
TGTGCCAGCACTTCGCGAGATGGCACTGAAGCTTTCTTT
>NA|NA|TRBV27|TRBJ2-6
CASSFLLRSGANVLTF
TGTGCCAGCAGTTTCCTACTTCGCTCTGGGGCCAACGTCCTGACTTTC
>TRBD1|many|TRBV6-5|TRBJ2-7
CASSYRTGTYEQYF
TGTGCCAGCAGTTACCGGACAGGGACCTACGAGCAGTACTTC
>TRBD1|few|TRBV27|TRBJ2-5
CASSLGTGPQETQYF
TGTGCCAGCAGTTTAGGGACAGGGCCCCAAGAGACCCAGTACTTC
>TRBD1|few|TRBV9|TRBJ2-3
CASSVAGTGYPTDTQYF
TGTGCCAGCAGCGTAGCTGGGACAGGGTACCCCACAGATACGCAGTATTTT
>TRBD1|NA|TRBV27|TRBJ2-6
CASSLSGQTLRANVLTF
TGTGCCAGCAGTTTATCGGGACAGACCCTCAGGGCCAACGTCCTGACTTTC
>NA|few|TRBV27|TRBJ2-3
CASRTTDTQYF
TGTGCCAGCAGAACGACAGATACGCAGTATTTT
>NA|few|TRBV4-1|TRBJ2-5
CASSLVSRETQYF
TGCGCCAGCAGCCTGGTCAGTCGGGAGACCCAGTACTTC
>NA|NA|TRBV21-1|TRBJ2-7
CASNPRPKLHEQYF
TGTGCCAGCAATCCGAGACCGAAACTACACGAGCAGTACTTC
>TRBD2|NA|TRBV5-1|TRBJ2-3
CASRGGLAGDTQYF
TGCGCCAGCAGGGGCGGACTAGCGGGAGATACGCAGTATTTT
>TRBD1|NA|TRBV15|TRBJ2-1
CATSRDILHYGTGGNEQFF
TGTGCCACCAGCAGAGATATCCTTCATTACGGGACAGGGGGCAATGAGCAGTTCTTC